What follows describes a single T cell receptor beta chain. Its antigen is currently unknown. Germline CDR1 is SEHNR and CDR2 is FQNEAQ (reference sequence). CDR3 length equals 11 residues. Trimming took off 3 bases at V and 15 bases at J, with 9 bases between the two ends. The sample belongs to a study of cytomegalovirus exposure and HLA in healthy donors. In the study overall: An earlier analysis identified 117 million unique TCR beta sequences in approximately 190 million T cells. Overall study results and limits: Later analysis placed DRB1 highest and HLA-C lowest in TCR association rates, which differed by HLA locus. Several of the most significant clusters were apparently associated with common viral pathogens in a later analysis.

With 60 Vbeta and 13 Jbeta primers, the PCR was carried out. The data were produced by immunoSEQ multiplex PCR, yet TCRdb's version contains in-frame clones alone and is incomplete. The profile shows more than 85,000 clones, about 76% of them singletons. This clonotype originated in a young woman in good health and CMV-seronegative. Sequenced: PBMCs. The chain couples TRBV7-9 to TRBJ1-6; D remains ambiguous. As DNA, the CDR3 is TGTGCCAGCAGCTTCAGCGGGCACCTCCACTTT. Translated: CASSFSGHLHF. The full variable domain, rest sourced from reference TRBV7-9 and TRBJ1-6, is DTGVSQNPRHKITKRGQNVTFRCDPISEHNRLYWYRQTLGQGPEFLTYFQNEAQLEKSRLLSDRFSAERPKGSFSTLEIQRTEQGDSAMYLCASSFSGHLHFGNGTRLTVT.